This TCR beta chain was sequenced in a study of blood T cell repertoires in COVID-19 (dated by TCRdb to the early 2020s). Regarding the study in general: Collaborator samples came from the United States, Italy and Spain and covered acute and convalescent phases of COVID-19. Deeply sampled blood TCRbeta repertoires from subjects exposed to, actively infected with, or recovered from COVID-19 were included in the dataset. The material from the prospective study consisted of cDNA or gDNA derived from T cells, B-cell-depleted T cells, or PBMCs. HLA class I and class II types, where available, came from metadata supplied by the sample provider rather than from assay-based typing. Samples came from the ongoing ImmuneRACE study (first 160 participants) plus 1,254 subjects from 6 global collaborators. Nearly every sample came with metadata listing a de-identified subject ID, COVID-19 status, age in years and sex. A freely available public database, intended as a resource for researchers studying the immune response to SARS-CoV-2, is where the repertoires were released. Overall results and qualifications from the work: The quantity of clinical and demographic metadata differed by source and by participant and was supplied without curation.

A note on this clone: Its antigen is currently not known. No much larger clonotype is one base removed from it; base qualities were not supplied.

The germline V and J ends show losses of 6 bases and 1 base respectively, and no gene match explains 5 bases of the junction. The germline V gene (reference sequence) sets CDR1 to WNHNN and CDR2 to SYGVQD. The CDR3 runs 14 residues from the cysteine to the phenylalanine. Only CDR3 DNA is held: 42 bases, read in frame from base 1. TCRbeta CDR3 regions were amplified from genomic DNA using the immunoSEQ Assay, a bias-controlled multiplex PCR. On the study's bioinformatics: The number of nucleated cells in each sample was estimated from the amplification of reference gene primers within the assay. To quantify the absolute abundance of each unique TCRbeta CDR3 rearrangement, sequence reads were collapsed and filtered. For each sample, productive Simpson clonality was calculated as the square root of Simpson's diversity index across productive rearrangements. Sourced from immuneACCESS, this table was stored by TCRdb with only in-frame sequences that have V and J called. A share of the clones is absent; for the studies checked, an unresolved V gene accounts for under half, and the remainder has no known explanation. V, J and clone size are taken as reported in that table, and D and trimming were inferred from the DNA itself. The sample yields about 170,000 clones; less than 85% were counted once. Around 3.2% of the sample goes to the ten largest clones.

Each collaborating institution followed its own protocols to collect whole blood in K2EDTA tubes. For TCRbeta analysis, collaborator samples were shipped as frozen whole blood, as isolated PBMCs, or as DNA extracted from either sample type. Sequenced input: peripheral blood. The source is a human donor with acute or convalescent COVID-19. The donor label of this sample is uncertain. The chain was built from TRBV10-1 and TRBJ1-1; a stretch of 7 junction bases matches TRBD1. Here the CDR3 is given as CASRPTGANTEAFF. The DNA reads as follows: TGCGCCAGCAGGCCCACAGGGGCGAACACTGAAGCTTTCTTT.